This entry describes one T cell receptor beta chain. This entry is derived from a study of blood T cell repertoires in COVID-19. Study overall: The United States, Italy and Spain were the sources of the acute and convalescent COVID-19 samples. Nucleic acid was either cDNA or gDNA, and it came from T cells, B-cell-depleted T cells, or PBMCs.

The method was immunoSEQ multiplex PCR; TCRdb's version includes in-frame clones alone and lacks a portion of them. The sample carries some 45,000 clones, approximately 93% recorded once. Trimming cost V 0 bases and J 5 bases, with 10 bases left between them. The CDR3 totals 14 residues. Germline CDR1 is GTSNPN and CDR2 is SVGIG (reference sequence). Patients from Seattle were sampled longitudinally, starting during active infection. The chain has TRBV30 and TRBJ1-4; D uncertain. Source material: peripheral blood. The receptor comes from a man aged 60-69 years with COVID-19, enrolled during active disease. CDR3 residues: CAWSVPGGNEKLFF. In DNA, the CDR3 is TGTGCCTGGAGTGTACCCGGAGGGAATGAAAAACTGTTTTTT.